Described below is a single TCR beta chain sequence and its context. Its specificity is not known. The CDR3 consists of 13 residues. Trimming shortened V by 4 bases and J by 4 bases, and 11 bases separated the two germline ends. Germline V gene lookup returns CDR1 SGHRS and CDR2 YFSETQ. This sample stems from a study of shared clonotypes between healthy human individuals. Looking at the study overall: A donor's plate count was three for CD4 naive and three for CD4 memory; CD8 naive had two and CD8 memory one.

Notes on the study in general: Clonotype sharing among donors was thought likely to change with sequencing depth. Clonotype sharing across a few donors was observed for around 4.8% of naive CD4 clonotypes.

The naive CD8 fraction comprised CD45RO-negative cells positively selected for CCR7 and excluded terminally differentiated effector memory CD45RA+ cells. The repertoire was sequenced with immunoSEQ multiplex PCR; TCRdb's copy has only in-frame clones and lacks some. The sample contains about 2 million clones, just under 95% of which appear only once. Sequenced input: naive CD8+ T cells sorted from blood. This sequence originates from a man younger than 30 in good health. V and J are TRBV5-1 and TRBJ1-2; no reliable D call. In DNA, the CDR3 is TGCGCCAGCAGCGATGACATCGCCTATGGCTACACCTTC. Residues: CASSDDIAYGYTF.